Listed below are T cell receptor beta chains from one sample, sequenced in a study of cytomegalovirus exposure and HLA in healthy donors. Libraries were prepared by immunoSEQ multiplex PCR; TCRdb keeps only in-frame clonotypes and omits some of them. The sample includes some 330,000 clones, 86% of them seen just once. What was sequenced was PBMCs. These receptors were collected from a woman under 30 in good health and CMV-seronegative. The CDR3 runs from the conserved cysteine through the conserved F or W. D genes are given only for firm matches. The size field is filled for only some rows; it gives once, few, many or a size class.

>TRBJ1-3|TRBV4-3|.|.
TGCGCCAGCAGCCACGGGGTTGGGGACTCTGGAAACACCATATATTTT
CASSHGVGDSGNTIYF
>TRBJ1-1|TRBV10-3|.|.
TGTGCCACCCTCGGGGTCGGGAACACTGAAGCTTTCTTT
CATLGVGNTEAFF
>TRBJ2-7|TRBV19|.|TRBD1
TGTGCCAGTAGTCCCGGGACAGGGGACTACGAGCAGTACTTC
CASSPGTGDYEQYF
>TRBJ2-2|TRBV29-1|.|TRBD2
TGCAGCGCTCGTCGGGGGGCCGGGGAGCTGTTTTTT
CSARRGAGELFF
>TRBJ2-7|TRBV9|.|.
TGTGCCAGCAGCGTAGAGACCGGGTTTGGAGAGCAGTACTTC
CASSVETGFGEQYF
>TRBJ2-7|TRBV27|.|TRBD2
TGTGCCAGCAGCAGACTGGGAGGGACCTACGAGCAGTACTTC
CASSRLGGTYEQYF
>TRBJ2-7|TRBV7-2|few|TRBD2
TGTGCCAGCAGCCCCGGAGCGGGAGTCGGCCACGAGCAGTACTTC
CASSPGAGVGHEQYF
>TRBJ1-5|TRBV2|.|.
TGTGCCAGCAGGAGAGAATATAGCAATCAGCCCCAGCATTTT
CASRREYSNQPQHF
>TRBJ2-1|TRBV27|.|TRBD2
TGTGCCAGCAGCCTCGGACTAGCGGGAAGCAATGAGCAGTTCTTC
CASSLGLAGSNEQFF
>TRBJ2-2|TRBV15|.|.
TGTGCCACCAGCAGAGTGGCAGGGTTGGGCACCGGGGAGCTGTTTTTT
CATSRVAGLGTGELFF
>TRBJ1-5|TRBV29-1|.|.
TGCAGCGCTCAGGGTACAGGCAATCAGCCCCAGCATTTT
CSAQGTGNQPQHF
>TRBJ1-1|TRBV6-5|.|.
TGTGCCAGCAGTTCCATTTCCCGTCCCAGTGAAGCTTTCTTT
CASSSISRPSEAFF
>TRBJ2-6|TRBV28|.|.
TGTGCCAGCAGCGTGACAGTTTCCGGCTCTGGGGCCAACGTCCTGACTTTC
CASSVTVSGSGANVLTF
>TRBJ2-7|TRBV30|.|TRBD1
TGTGCCTTGCAGGGACAGGGATCCTACGAGCAGTACTTC
CALQGQGSYEQYF
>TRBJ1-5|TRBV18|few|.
TGTGCCAGCTCACCATGGGCAGGGGATCAGCCCCAGCATTTT
CASSPWAGDQPQHF
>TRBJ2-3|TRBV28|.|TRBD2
TGTGCCAGCAGTCCCGGGACTAGCGGTTTCCGTCATACGCAGTATTTT
CASSPGTSGFRHTQYF
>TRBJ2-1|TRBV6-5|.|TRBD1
TGTGCCAGCAGCGTCGGACAGGTGACCTACAATGAGCAGTTCTTC
CASSVGQVTYNEQFF
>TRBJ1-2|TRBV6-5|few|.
TGTGCCAGCAGAATATTCCCGGCAGGGAGGTATGGCTACACCTTC
CASRIFPAGRYGYTF
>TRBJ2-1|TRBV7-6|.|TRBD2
TGTGCCAGCAGACTCCAATCCGGGACTAACTACAATGAGCAGTTCTTC
CASRLQSGTNYNEQFF
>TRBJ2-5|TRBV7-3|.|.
TGTGCCAGCAGCGGATACACGGGAGAGACCCAGTACTTC
CASSGYTGETQYF
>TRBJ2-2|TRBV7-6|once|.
TGTGCCAGCAGCTTAGGACCAGGGGCGAACACCGGGGAGCTGTTTTTT
CASSLGPGANTGELFF
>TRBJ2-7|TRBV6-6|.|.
TGTGCCAGCAGCCCGGGAGTAACCATCTACGAGCAGTACTTC
CASSPGVTIYEQYF
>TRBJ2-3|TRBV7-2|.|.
TGTGCCAGCAGCCCTCAGGGGCGCCTCAAAGATACGCAGTATTTT
CASSPQGRLKDTQYF
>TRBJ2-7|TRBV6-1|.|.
TGTGCCAGCAGTCCCCTCCGGGACAAGACCTACGAGCAGTACTTC
CASSPLRDKTYEQYF
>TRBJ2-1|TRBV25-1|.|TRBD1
TGTGCCAGCAGTGAGCTACGGGACAGTTACAATGAGCAGTTCTTC
CASSELRDSYNEQFF
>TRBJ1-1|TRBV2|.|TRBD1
TGTGCCAGCAGCCGGGACAGAACACTGGGCACTGAAGCTTTCTTT
CASSRDRTLGTEAFF
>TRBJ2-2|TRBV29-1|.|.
TGCAGCGCACCGACGGAGGGTAACGGGGAGCTGTTTTTT
CSAPTEGNGELFF
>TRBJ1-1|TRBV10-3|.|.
TGTGCCATCGGGCAGGGCGGGGTCCAAACTGAAGCTTTCTTT
CAIGQGGVQTEAFF
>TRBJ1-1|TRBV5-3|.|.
TGTGCCAGAAGCCGGAGTAGGGGGACTGAAGCTTTCTTT
CARSRSRGTEAFF
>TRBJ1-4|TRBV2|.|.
TGTGCCAGCAGATGGACAGAAACTAATGAAAAACTGTTTTTT
CASRWTETNEKLFF
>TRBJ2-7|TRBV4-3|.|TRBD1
TGCGCCAGCAGCCAAGGTGGGACAGGGACCTACGAGCAGTACTTC
CASSQGGTGTYEQYF
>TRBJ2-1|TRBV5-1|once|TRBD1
TGCGCCAGCAGCTTGGAGGGGGCGGGCAATGAGCAGTTCTTC
CASSLEGAGNEQFF
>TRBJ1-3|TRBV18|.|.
TGTGCCAGCTCACCCGTGGGCAGCCGTTCATATTTT
CASSPVGSRSYF
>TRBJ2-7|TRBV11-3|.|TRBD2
TGTGCCAGCAGCCCCGCGCGGGGGGACGAGCAGTACTTC
CASSPARGDEQYF
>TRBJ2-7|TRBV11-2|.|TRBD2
TGTGCCAGCAGCTTAGAGGCGGGAGGCACCTACGAGCAGTACTTC
CASSLEAGGTYEQYF
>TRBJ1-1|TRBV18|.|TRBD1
TGTGCCAGCTCCCAAACAGGGGTCCCTGAAGCTTTCTTT
CASSQTGVPEAFF
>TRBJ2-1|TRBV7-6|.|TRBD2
TGTGCCAGCAGCTTAGGTCTAGCGGGCCAGAGCTCCTACAATGAGCAGTTCTTC
CASSLGLAGQSSYNEQFF